This TCR beta chain is drawn from a study of blood T cell repertoires in COVID-19. The wider study: Samples representing acute and convalescent COVID-19 were sourced from the United States, Italy and Spain. PBMCs, B-cell-depleted T cells, or T cells were the source of the cDNA or gDNA that made up the material.

The CDR3 sequence is 12 residues long. Germline CDR1 SEHNR, CDR2 FQNEAQ (reference sequence). V was cut by 1 base and J by 9 bases, with 4 bases left in between. The repertoire was sequenced with immunoSEQ multiplex PCR; TCRdb's copy has only in-frame clones and lacks some. The data show 250,000 to 350,000 clones, 89% seen once. The clonotype originates from a man between 18 and 35 years old who had recovered from COVID-19. Sequenced material: peripheral blood. The chain links TRBV7-9 to TRBJ1-6; D uncertain. CDR3 DNA: TGTGCCAGCAGCTTAGTAGCTTCACCCCTCCACTTT. Protein sequence: CASSLVASPLHF.